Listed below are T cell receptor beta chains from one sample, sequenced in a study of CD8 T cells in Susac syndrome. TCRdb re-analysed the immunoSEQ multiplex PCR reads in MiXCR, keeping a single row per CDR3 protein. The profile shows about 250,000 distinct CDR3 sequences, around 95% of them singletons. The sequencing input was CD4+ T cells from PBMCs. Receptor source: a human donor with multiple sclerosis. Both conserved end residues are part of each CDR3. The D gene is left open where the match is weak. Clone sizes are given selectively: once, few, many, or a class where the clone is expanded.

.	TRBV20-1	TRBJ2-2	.	TGCAGTGCTAGAAGGGCGGGGGCAACCACCGGGGAGCTGTTTTTT	CSARRAGATTGELFF
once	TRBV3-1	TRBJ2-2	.	TGTGCCAGCAGTCTTATGGAATACACCGGGGAGCTGTTTTTT	CASSLMEYTGELFF
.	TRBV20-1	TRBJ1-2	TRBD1	TGCAGTGCTCCACCGGGACAGGGGGCTCTAGGCTACACCTTC	CSAPPGQGALGYTF
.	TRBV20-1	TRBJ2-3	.	TGCAGTGCTCTCAAGGGGTATTCTAGCACAGATACGCAGTATTTT	CSALKGYSSTDTQYF
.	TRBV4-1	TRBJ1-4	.	TGCGCCAGCAGCCAAGATACATTCGGGGGGGCTGAAAAACTGTTTTTT	CASSQDTFGGAEKLFF
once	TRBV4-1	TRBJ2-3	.	TGCGCCAGCAGCCAAGATCTAGCGGACAGGGTCGCAGATACGCAGTATTTT	CASSQDLADRVADTQYF
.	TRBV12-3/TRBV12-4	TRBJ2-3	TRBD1	TGTGCCAGCAGTCCCCGACAGGGTCCTACAGATACGCAGTATTTT	CASSPRQGPTDTQYF
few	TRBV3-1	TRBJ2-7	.	TGTGCCAGCAGCCAGGGCCCCCAGAGGGAGCAGTACTTC	CASSQGPQREQYF
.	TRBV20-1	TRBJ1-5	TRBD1	TGCAGTGCAGGCCCCCCAGGGGGTAGCAATCAGCCCCAGCATTTT	CSAGPPGGSNQPQHF
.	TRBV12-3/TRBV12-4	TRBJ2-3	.	TGTGCCAGCAGTCAAGCCCGGACGGCAGATACGCAGTATTTT	CASSQARTADTQYF
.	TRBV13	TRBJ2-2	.	TGTGCCAGCAGCTTAGCCGGGCCATCTACCGGGGAGCTGTTTTTT	CASSLAGPSTGELFF
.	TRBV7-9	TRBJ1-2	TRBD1	TGTGCCAGCAGCTCGACGACAGGGGCCCATGGCTACACCTTC	CASSSTTGAHGYTF
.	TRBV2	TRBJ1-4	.	TGTGCCAGCAGTGGGACAACGTCTAATGAAAAACTGTTTTTT	CASSGTTSNEKLFF
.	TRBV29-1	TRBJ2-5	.	TGCAGCGTTGCTTGGACCTCTCAAGAGACCCAGTACTTC	CSVAWTSQETQYF
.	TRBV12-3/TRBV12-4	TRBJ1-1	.	TGTGCCAGCAGTTGGTCCGACCGAGTCGAAGCTTTCTTT	CASSWSDRVEAFF
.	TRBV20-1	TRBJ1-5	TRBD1	TGCAGTGCTAGGCCCCGGGACAGAAATCAGCCCCAGCATTTT	CSARPRDRNQPQHF
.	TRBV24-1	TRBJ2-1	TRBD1	TGTGCCACCAGTGATTTGCGGGCAGGGGGTTACAATGAGCAGTTCTTC	CATSDLRAGGYNEQFF
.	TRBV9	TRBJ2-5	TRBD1	TGTGCCAGCAGCGGGGGGGGACAGGGTTACCAAGAGACCCAGTACTTC	CASSGGGQGYQETQYF
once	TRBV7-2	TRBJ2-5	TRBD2	TGTGCCAGCAGCTTAGTGGGTACTAGCGGAAAAGAGACCCAGTACTTC	CASSLVGTSGKETQYF
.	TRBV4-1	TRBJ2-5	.	TGCGCCAGCAGCCGGGTGGGCCTCGCGGGCAGGGCCCAGTACTTC	CASSRVGLAGRAQYF
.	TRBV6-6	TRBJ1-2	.	TGTGCCAGCAGCCACACAGCTAACTATGGCTACACCTTC	CASSHTANYGYTF
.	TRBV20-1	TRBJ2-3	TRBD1	TGCAGTGCTCCTACGACAGGGGGCGATACGCAGTATTTT	CSAPTTGGDTQYF
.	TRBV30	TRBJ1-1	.	TGTGCCTGGAGTGTAACAGCCAACCGGGTGAACACTGAAGCTTTCTTT	CAWSVTANRVNTEAFF
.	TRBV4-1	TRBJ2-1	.	TGCGCCAGCAGCCAAGGCTCCGGGTACAATGAGCAGTTCTTC	CASSQGSGYNEQFF